This passage covers 30 T cell receptor beta chains from one sample sequenced in a study of T cell responses to AZD1222 COVID-19 vaccine. Assay: immunoSEQ multiplex PCR; the TCRdb copy retains only in-frame clones and omits some. The table records under 140,000 clones, over 85% of them present only once. Sequencing was performed on peripheral blood, taken 28 days after the second AZD1222 dose. The receptors were sampled from an adult who received the AZD1222 COVID-19 vaccine.

The chain combines TRBV7-6 with TRBJ2-1, with 9 bases matching TRBD2. Germline values: CDR1 SGHVS, CDR2 FNYEAQ. The CDR3 length is 16 residues. V was clipped by 5 bases and J by 8 bases; unmatched bases: 13. CDR3 residues: CASSQNIRRGGHEQFF. CDR3 DNA sequence: TGTGCCAGCAGCCAAAACATAAGGCGGGGGGGCCATGAGCAGTTCTTC.

The rearrangement joins TRBV29-1 to TRBJ1-2, with TRBD1 as a possible D gene (6 bases). The V end was cut by 8 bases, the J end by 1 base, with 20 bases between. This CDR3 comprises 15 residues. Germline values: CDR1 SQVTM, CDR2 ANQGSEA. The CDR3 nucleotides read TGCAGCATCAGGCGAGCCGGGACACTTAACTATGGCTACACCTTC. It specifies CSIRRAGTLNYGYTF.

The J gene is TRBJ1-1, the V gene TRBV7-9; D ambiguous. Trimming removed 4 bases at V and 1 base at J, with 7 bases between. Germline CDR1 and CDR2: SEHNR and FQNEAQ (reference sequence). The CDR3 has 13 amino acids. Written as DNA, the CDR3 is TGTGCCAGCAGCTCTAGATGGAACACTGAAGCTTTCTTT. Translation gives CASSSRWNTEAFF.

This clone was observed many times. V gene TRBV4-3 combines with J gene TRBJ1-2; no definite D call. This CDR3 has 15 residues. Germline assignment: CDR1 LGHNA and CDR2 YSLEER. V was trimmed by 4 bases and J by 0 bases, leaving 12 bases between them. The CDR3 loop reads CASSPYSGANYGYTF. The CDR3 coding sequence is TGCGCCAGCAGCCCCTACAGTGGAGCTAACTATGGCTACACCTTC.

V usage is TRBV3-1 (or the pseudogene TRBV3-2) and J usage is TRBJ2-5, with TRBD1 as a possible D gene (7 bases). Germline V lookup: CDR1 LGHDT, CDR2 YNNKEL (reference sequence). There are 15 residues in the CDR3. V was cut by 1 base and J by 9 bases, with 18 bases left in between. The CDR3 DNA follows: TGTGCCAGCAGCCAAGCTTGGGGGGCGCAGGGGGCCCAGTACTTC. Protein: CASSQAWGAQGAQYF.

V gene TRBV9 combines with J gene TRBJ2-5; D could derive from TRBD1 or TRBD2 (6 bases each). V gave up 7 bases and J gave up 5 bases, with 12 bases separating them. Germline V gene sequence: CDR1 SGDLS, CDR2 YYNGEE. The CDR3 contains 12 residues. CDR3 region: CASGSGAETQYF. In nucleotides, the CDR3 is TGTGCCAGCGGTTCGGGGGCGGAGACCCAGTACTTC.

This chain uses TRBV2 with TRBJ1-1; TRBD1 aligns across 7 bases. The V gene's germline CDR1 is SNHLY and CDR2 FYNNEI. The CDR3 totals 14 residues. The V and J ends lost 7 bases and 1 base, in that order; junction bases with no gene match: 6. CDR3 coding DNA: TGTGCCAGCATATTACAGGGGCAGAACACTGAAGCTTTCTTT. Its protein product is CASILQGQNTEAFF.

J is TRBJ1-1 and V is TRBV7-3; no firm D call. The CDR3 contains 14 residues. Germline V gene lookup returns CDR1 SGHTA and CDR2 FQGTGA. Trimming removed 5 bases at V and 8 bases at J, with 18 bases between. The CDR3 sequence is CASSLAGIQKEAFF. In DNA form, the CDR3 reads TGTGCCAGCAGCCTAGCGGGGATCCAGAAAGAAGCTTTCTTT.

The chain uses TRBV6-5 and TRBJ2-1; 7 nucleotides align to TRBD1. The J segment lost 8 bases and the V segment lost 6 bases, leaving 10 bases of the junction unmatched. Germline V gives CDR1 MNHEY, CDR2 SVGAGI. The CDR3 is 14 residues long. The CDR3 loop is CASRKTGSIDEQFF. The CDR3 DNA sequence: TGTGCCAGCAGAAAGACAGGGAGTATAGATGAGCAGTTCTTC.

This clone is a singleton in its sample. The chain is built from TRBV19 and TRBJ2-7, with D perhaps being TRBD1 or TRBD2 (5 bases each). The length of the CDR3 is 15 residues. Germline loops: CDR1 LNHDA, CDR2 SQIVND (reference sequence). Trimming took off 3 bases at V and 4 bases at J, with 16 bases between the two ends. The CDR3 coding sequence is TGTGCCAGTAGTATGAATGCCCCAGGGAGTTACGAGCAGTACTTC. Translated, it gives CASSMNAPGSYEQYF. The full variable domain, its missing parts supplied by reference TRBV19 and TRBJ2-7, is DGGITQSPKYLFRKEGQNVTLSCEQNLNHDAMYWYRQDPGQGLRLIYYSQIVNDFQKGDIAEGYSVSREKKESFPLTVTSAQKNPTAFYLCASSMNAPGSYEQYFGPGTRLTVT.

The chain is built from TRBV4-1 and TRBJ2-5; D is unclear. This CDR3 is 16 amino acids long. V lost 1 base, J lost 0 bases, and 12 bases lay in between. Germline values: CDR1 MGHRA, CDR2 YSYEKL. CDR3 protein: CASSQGLVNYQETQYF. In nucleotides, the CDR3 is TGCGCCAGCAGCCAAGGGCTGGTAAATTACCAAGAGACCCAGTACTTC.

The rearrangement joins TRBV5-1 to TRBJ1-1; TRBD1 matches at 10 bases. The J segment lost 11 bases and the V segment lost 4 bases, leaving 14 bases of the junction unmatched. This CDR3 has 15 residues. Per the germline V gene, CDR1 is SGHRS and CDR2 is YFSETQ. The CDR3 sequence: CASSAPGQGFVSAFF. The DNA of the CDR3 is TGCGCCAGCAGCGCGCCGGGACAGGGGTTTGTATCGGCTTTCTTT.

The J gene is TRBJ2-7, the V gene TRBV29-1; 11 nucleotides match TRBD2. Trimming took 7 bases from V and 0 from J; bases not matched to a gene: 5. CDR3 length: 14 amino acids. Per germline, CDR1 SQVTM and CDR2 ANQGSEA. CDR3 in DNA: TGCAGCGCTGGGACTAGCGGCAACTCCTACGAGCAGTACTTC. It translates to CSAGTSGNSYEQYF.

The genes are TRBV11-2 and TRBJ2-2; D remains unclear. Germline V gives CDR1 SGHAT, CDR2 FQNNGV. This CDR3 region has 15 residues. Trimming cost V 4 bases and J 4 bases, with 13 bases left between them. The CDR3 sequence is CASSSPSPVTGELFF. CDR3 sequence (DNA): TGTGCCAGCAGCTCACCCTCCCCTGTCACCGGGGAGCTGTTTTTT.

The DNA for the CDR3 is TGTGCCAGCAGCATCTCGACAGGGGCCTACGAGCAGTACTTC. It specifies CASSISTGAYEQYF. The gene calls are TRBV7-2 and TRBJ2-7; 8 bases map to TRBD1. The CDR3 sequence is 14 residues long. Germline CDR1 and CDR2: SGHTA and FQGNSA. The J segment lost 2 bases and the V segment lost 5 bases, leaving 5 bases of the junction unmatched.

The rearrangement links TRBV10-3 to TRBJ2-3; D assignment may be TRBD1 or TRBD2 (5 bases each). Germline V gene sequence: CDR1 ENHRY, CDR2 SYGVKD. This CDR3 contains 14 residues. Trimming removed 0 bases at V and 4 bases at J, with 8 bases between. The CDR3 spells CAISESRGADTQYF. The CDR3 DNA sequence: TGTGCCATCAGTGAGTCGAGGGGCGCAGATACGCAGTATTTT.

This sequence joins TRBV29-1 and TRBJ2-1, with 8 positions matching TRBD2. This CDR3 has 15 residues. The germline CDR1 and CDR2 sequences are SQVTM and ANQGSEA. The junction had 7 bases not matched to a gene; V was cut back by 2 bases and J by 4 bases. The CDR3: CSVERRSGVYNEQFF. The CDR3 DNA reads as TGCAGCGTTGAAAGGCGTAGCGGGGTATACAATGAGCAGTTCTTC.

The J gene is TRBJ2-7, the V gene TRBV14; D not resolved. The V end lost 0 bases, the J end lost 0 bases, and 12 bases lay between the germline ends. The CDR3 extends over 16 amino acids. Germline loops: CDR1 SGHDN, CDR2 FVKESK. The CDR3 DNA sequence: TGTGCCAGCAGCCAAGAAACAGCGTTTTTCTCCTACGAGCAGTACTTC. Translating gives CASSQETAFFSYEQYF.

The V gene is TRBV7-3, the J gene TRBJ2-1; D is perhaps TRBD1 or TRBD2 (5 bases each). This CDR3 is built from 14 residues. Germline V CDR1 and CDR2: SGHTA, FQGTGA. The V end lost 1 base, the J end lost 2 bases, and 6 bases lay between the germline ends. Here the CDR3 reads CASSLRGTYNEQFF. In nucleotides, the CDR3 is TGTGCCAGCAGCTTAAGGGGGACCTACAATGAGCAGTTCTTC. The full variable domain, in which reference TRBV7-3 and TRBJ2-1 provide the parts outside the CDR3, is GAGVSQTPSNKVTEKGKYVELRCDPISGHTALYWYRQSLGQGPEFLIYFQGTGAADDSGLPNDRFFAVRPEGSVSTLKIQRTERGDSAVYLCASSLRGTYNEQFFGPGTRLTVL.

The rearrangement uses TRBV7-2 and TRBJ2-7, with D possibly TRBD1 on 6 matching bases. Germline CDR1 reads SGHTA; CDR2 reads FQGNSA. Deletions cut 6 bases from V and 0 bases from J, with 15 bases between. CDR3 size: 15 residues. The CDR3 region is CASSSGTRSSYEQYF. CDR3 sequence (DNA): TGTGCCAGCAGTTCCGGGACACGGAGCTCCTACGAGCAGTACTTC.

Worth noting for this clone: Other DNA sequences from this sample encode an identical CDR3 as well. CDR3 nucleotide sequence: TGTGCCAGCAGCGTAGGCAGGGTCAATTCACCCCTCCACTTT. Translation: CASSVGRVNSPLHF. The chain is built from TRBV9 and TRBJ1-6; TRBD1 is a possible D gene (5 bases). CDR1 is SGDLS and CDR2 is YYNGEE in the germline V gene. The CDR3 totals 14 residues. Trimming took off 0 bases at V and 7 bases at J, with 8 bases between the two ends.

V and J are TRBV6-5 and TRBJ2-1; TRBD1 is a possible D gene (6 bases). Germline CDR1 is MNHEY and CDR2 is SVGAGI. CDR3 length equals 12 residues. V shed 5 bases and J shed 11 bases, with 13 bases lying between them. The CDR3 protein is CASSTNRVQQFF. CDR3 nucleotide sequence: TGTGCCAGCAGTACTAACAGGGTACAGCAGTTCTTC.

The V gene is TRBV14, the J gene TRBJ1-1; D gene ambiguous. Trimming stripped 0 bases from V and 5 bases from J, with 19 bases between. The CDR3 length is 17 residues. Per the germline V gene, CDR1 is SGHDN and CDR2 is FVKESK. CDR3: CASSQEGEAKEATEAFF. In DNA, the CDR3 is TGTGCCAGCAGCCAAGAAGGTGAGGCCAAGGAAGCGACTGAAGCTTTCTTT.

In its sample, this clone was seen once. This chain joins TRBV7-9 and TRBJ2-5; D might be TRBD1 (5 bases). The germline V and J ends were trimmed by 2 bases and 4 bases, with 8 bases remaining between them. Germline CDR1 is SEHNR and CDR2 is FQNEAQ (reference sequence). This CDR3 is built from 13 residues. CDR3 amino acids: CASSLSRAETQYF. In nucleotides, the CDR3 is TGTGCCAGCAGCTTAAGCAGGGCAGAGACCCAGTACTTC.

The V call is TRBV6-2 or TRBV6-3, the J call TRBJ1-3, with D possibly being TRBD1 (5 bases). Germline CDR1 and CDR2: MNHEY and SVGEGT. The CDR3 has 15 amino acids. V dropped 3 bases and J dropped 0 bases, with 9 bases sitting between them. In DNA, the CDR3 is TGTGCCAGCAGTTATGGGGGGAGCTCTGGAAACACCATATATTTT. Residues: CASSYGGSSGNTIYF.

The chain joins TRBV28 to TRBJ1-3; D remains unclear. Germline V lookup: CDR1 MDHEN, CDR2 SYDVKM. Trimming removed 5 bases at V and 4 bases at J, with 18 bases between. The CDR3 extends over 16 amino acids. The CDR3 DNA is TGTGCCAGCAGTCCTAGGACCGGGTCGGGAGGAAACACCATATATTTT. Amino acid sequence: CASSPRTGSGGNTIYF.

This chain uses TRBV25-1 with TRBJ1-1; possible D gene TRBD1, 5 bases. This CDR3 is built from 13 residues. Germline assignment: CDR1 MGHDK and CDR2 SYGVNS. Between the trimmed V and J ends, which lost 8 bases and 4 bases, there was a span of 14 bases. CDR3 bases: TGTGCCAGCGGCCACGGGGCGCGCACTGAAGCTTTCTTT. Protein sequence: CASGHGARTEAFF.

The CDR3: CASSVNRVKTGNEQFF. For the CDR3, the DNA is TGTGCCAGCAGCGTCAACAGGGTTAAGACTGGCAATGAGCAGTTCTTC. The V gene is TRBV21-1, the J gene TRBJ2-1; TRBD1, the D gene given by the table, was not confirmed from the DNA. TRBV21-1 is designated a pseudogene. This CDR3 spans 16 amino acids.

This chain links TRBV5-1 with TRBJ2-2, with 8 bases lining up with TRBD1. CDR3 size: 16 residues. V was clipped by 0 bases and J by 4 bases; unmatched bases: 5. Germline lookup yields CDR1 SGHRS and CDR2 YFSETQ. CDR3 sequence (DNA): TGCGCCAGCAGCTTGGTGCGACAGGGGAGCACCGGGGAGCTGTTTTTT. It translates to CASSLVRQGSTGELFF.

Notes on this clone: This specimen includes other DNA sequences encoding the same CDR3. V and J are TRBV18 and TRBJ2-1, with D possibly called TRBD1 or TRBD2 (5 bases each). Trimming stripped 2 bases from V and 0 bases from J, with 5 bases between. CDR3 length: 14 amino acids. The germline V gene encodes CDR1 KGHSH and CDR2 LQKENI. The CDR3 DNA follows: TGTGCCAGCTCACCAGGGACCTCCTACAATGAGCAGTTCTTC. It translates to CASSPGTSYNEQFF.